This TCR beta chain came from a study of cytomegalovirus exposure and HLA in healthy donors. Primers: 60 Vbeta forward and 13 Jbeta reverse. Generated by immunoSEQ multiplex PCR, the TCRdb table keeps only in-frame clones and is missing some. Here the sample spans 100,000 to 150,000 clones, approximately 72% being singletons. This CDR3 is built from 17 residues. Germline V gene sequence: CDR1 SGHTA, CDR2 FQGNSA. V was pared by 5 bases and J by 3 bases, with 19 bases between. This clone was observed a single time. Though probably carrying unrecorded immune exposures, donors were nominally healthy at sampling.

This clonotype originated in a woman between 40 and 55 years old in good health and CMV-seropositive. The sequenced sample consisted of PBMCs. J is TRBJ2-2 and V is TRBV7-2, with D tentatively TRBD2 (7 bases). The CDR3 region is CASSPSYGGLYTGELFF. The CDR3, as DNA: TGTGCCAGCAGCCCCAGTTACGGGGGGCTATACACCGGGGAGCTGTTTTTT.